These T cell receptor beta chains were read from a single sample in a study of blood T cell repertoires in COVID-19. Some clones are missing from TCRdb's copy, which holds only in-frame ones; the method was immunoSEQ multiplex PCR. The sample records fewer than 250,000 clones, roughly 81% being singletons. Sequencing input: peripheral blood. The receptor source for this set is a woman aged 70-85 years with active or convalescent COVID-19. Both conserved end residues are part of each CDR3. Each record gives: D gene, V gene, clone size, J gene, CDR3 protein, CDR3 DNA. A D gene is named only where the DNA matches it firmly. Some rows have no size entry. The others give once, few or many, or a class for an expanded clone.

d_gene: .
v_gene: TRBV30
abundance: .
j_gene: TRBJ1-1
CDR3aa: CAWRDGRAMNTEAFF
CDR3nt: TGTGCCTGGAGGGACGGCAGGGCTATGAACACTGAAGCTTTCTTT

d_gene: TRBD1
v_gene: TRBV18
abundance: .
j_gene: TRBJ2-3
CDR3aa: CASSPRTGDTQYF
CDR3nt: TGTGCCAGCTCACCTAGGACAGGAGATACGCAGTATTTT

d_gene: .
v_gene: TRBV24-1
abundance: .
j_gene: TRBJ2-3
CDR3aa: CATSDQGGTDTQYF
CDR3nt: TGTGCCACCAGTGACCAGGGGGGAACAGATACGCAGTATTTT

d_gene: TRBD1
v_gene: TRBV11-2
abundance: .
j_gene: TRBJ2-7
CDR3aa: CASSLTRQGRTGDLYEQYF
CDR3nt: TGTGCCAGCAGCTTAACGAGACAGGGGAGAACAGGGGACTTATACGAGCAGTACTTC

d_gene: TRBD1
v_gene: TRBV5-1
abundance: .
j_gene: TRBJ2-1
CDR3aa: CASSLPTGGPYNEQFF
CDR3nt: TGCGCCAGCAGCCTACCTACAGGGGGGCCCTACAATGAGCAGTTCTTC

d_gene: TRBD1
v_gene: TRBV5-1
abundance: few
j_gene: TRBJ2-7
CDR3aa: CASSLVRDSINSDEQYF
CDR3nt: TGCGCCAGCAGCTTGGTACGGGACAGCATCAATTCTGACGAGCAGTACTTC

d_gene: .
v_gene: TRBV11-3
abundance: .
j_gene: TRBJ2-1
CDR3aa: CASSQTMTGPNEQFF
CDR3nt: TGTGCCAGCAGCCAGACTATGACGGGCCCCAATGAGCAGTTCTTC

d_gene: .
v_gene: TRBV2
abundance: .
j_gene: TRBJ1-1
CDR3aa: CAGRTGGTEAFF
CDR3nt: TGTGCCGGGCGGACGGGGGGCACTGAAGCTTTCTTT

d_gene: .
v_gene: TRBV7-9
abundance: few
j_gene: TRBJ1-1
CDR3aa: CASRPTLGLNTEAFF
CDR3nt: TGTGCCAGCAGGCCCACCTTGGGGCTGAACACTGAAGCTTTCTTT

d_gene: .
v_gene: TRBV27
abundance: .
j_gene: TRBJ2-2
CDR3aa: CASNTAGGELFF
CDR3nt: TGTGCCAGCAATACGGCGGGCGGGGAGCTGTTTTTT

d_gene: TRBD2
v_gene: TRBV14
abundance: .
j_gene: TRBJ2-1
CDR3aa: CASSRGLAGRSSYNEQFF
CDR3nt: TGTGCCAGCAGCCGGGGACTAGCGGGCCGCAGCTCCTACAATGAGCAGTTCTTC

d_gene: TRBD1
v_gene: TRBV25-1
abundance: many
j_gene: TRBJ2-1
CDR3aa: CASSVTGGSYNEQFF
CDR3nt: TGTGCCAGCAGTGTAACAGGGGGCTCCTACAATGAGCAGTTCTTC

d_gene: TRBD2
v_gene: TRBV14
abundance: .
j_gene: TRBJ2-7
CDR3aa: CASRTSGRYEQYF
CDR3nt: TGTGCCAGCAGGACTAGCGGGAGGTACGAGCAGTACTTC

d_gene: .
v_gene: TRBV12-3/TRBV12-4
abundance: .
j_gene: TRBJ2-1
CDR3aa: CASSPLAGAEQFF
CDR3nt: TGTGCCAGCAGTCCTCTCGCGGGGGCTGAGCAGTTCTTC

d_gene: TRBD1
v_gene: TRBV5-1
abundance: .
j_gene: TRBJ1-6
CDR3aa: CASSQLDRVESSPLHF
CDR3nt: TGCGCCAGCAGTCAACTGGACAGGGTGGAGAGTTCACCCCTCCACTTT

d_gene: TRBD1
v_gene: TRBV11-3
abundance: .
j_gene: TRBJ1-1
CDR3aa: CASSLTGTANTEAFF
CDR3nt: TGTGCCAGCAGCTTGACCGGGACAGCGAACACTGAAGCTTTCTTT

d_gene: .
v_gene: TRBV5-4
abundance: .
j_gene: TRBJ1-2
CDR3aa: CASSSGQYSYTF
CDR3nt: TGTGCCAGCAGCTCCGGACAATACAGCTACACCTTC

d_gene: .
v_gene: TRBV20-1
abundance: .
j_gene: TRBJ1-6
CDR3aa: CSASPRSNSPLHF
CDR3nt: TGCAGTGCTAGTCCTAGGTCTAATTCACCCCTCCACTTT

d_gene: TRBD2
v_gene: TRBV19
abundance: .
j_gene: TRBJ2-7
CDR3aa: CASSTSGSSYEQYF
CDR3nt: TGTGCCAGTAGCACTAGCGGTAGCTCCTACGAGCAGTACTTC

d_gene: .
v_gene: TRBV27
abundance: .
j_gene: TRBJ2-7
CDR3aa: CASSPQGGYEQYF
CDR3nt: TGTGCCAGCAGTCCCCAGGGTGGCTACGAGCAGTACTTC

d_gene: TRBD2
v_gene: TRBV7-2
abundance: .
j_gene: TRBJ2-3
CDR3aa: CASSSGASGRAPPDTQYF
CDR3nt: TGTGCCAGCAGCTCGGGTGCTAGCGGGAGGGCCCCCCCAGATACGCAGTATTTT

d_gene: .
v_gene: TRBV11-2
abundance: few
j_gene: TRBJ2-1
CDR3aa: CASSLSWGGEQFF
CDR3nt: TGTGCCAGCAGCTTAAGTTGGGGCGGTGAGCAGTTCTTC

d_gene: .
v_gene: TRBV7-2
abundance: once
j_gene: TRBJ2-7
CDR3aa: CASSLGSVSSYEQYF
CDR3nt: TGTGCCAGCAGCCTGGGGAGCGTAAGCTCCTACGAGCAGTACTTC

d_gene: TRBD2
v_gene: TRBV2
abundance: .
j_gene: TRBJ2-7
CDR3aa: CASKGGLAASYEQYF
CDR3nt: TGTGCCAGCAAGGGCGGGCTAGCGGCCTCCTACGAGCAGTACTTC

d_gene: .
v_gene: TRBV29-1
abundance: .
j_gene: TRBJ2-7
CDR3aa: CSVEVGRSLSYEQYF
CDR3nt: TGCAGCGTTGAAGTCGGCAGGTCCCTCTCCTACGAGCAGTACTTC

d_gene: .
v_gene: TRBV9
abundance: .
j_gene: TRBJ2-1
CDR3aa: CASSDRDNEQFF
CDR3nt: TGTGCCAGCAGCGACAGGGACAATGAGCAGTTCTTC

d_gene: TRBD2
v_gene: TRBV5-4
abundance: .
j_gene: TRBJ2-3
CDR3aa: CASSSGTSGPEKIDTQYF
CDR3nt: TGTGCCAGCAGTAGCGGGACTAGCGGACCCGAGAAAATAGATACGCAGTATTTT

d_gene: TRBD1
v_gene: TRBV7-9
abundance: .
j_gene: TRBJ2-3
CDR3aa: CASSSRGGTGTDTQYF
CDR3nt: TGTGCCAGCAGCAGTAGGGGGGGGACAGGGACAGATACGCAGTATTTT

d_gene: .
v_gene: TRBV19
abundance: .
j_gene: TRBJ2-2
CDR3aa: CASSDKSGTGELFF
CDR3nt: TGTGCCAGTAGTGACAAAAGCGGGACCGGGGAGCTGTTTTTT

d_gene: .
v_gene: TRBV7-9
abundance: few
j_gene: TRBJ1-2
CDR3aa: CASSLETPNYGYTF
CDR3nt: TGTGCCAGCAGCTTAGAGACACCTAACTATGGCTACACCTTC

d_gene: .
v_gene: TRBV3-1/TRBV3-2
abundance: .
j_gene: TRBJ2-3
CDR3aa: CASSPRWTDTQYF
CDR3nt: TGTGCCAGCAGCCCCCGGTGGACAGATACGCAGTATTTT

d_gene: .
v_gene: TRBV7-3
abundance: .
j_gene: TRBJ2-2
CDR3aa: CASSSLRRWQGSGELFF
CDR3nt: TGTGCCAGCAGCTCCCTGCGGCGTTGGCAGGGGTCCGGGGAGCTGTTTTTT

d_gene: TRBD2
v_gene: TRBV6-6
abundance: .
j_gene: TRBJ2-7
CDR3aa: CASSYGASGYEQYF
CDR3nt: TGTGCCAGCAGTTACGGAGCTAGCGGGTACGAGCAGTACTTC

d_gene: TRBD2
v_gene: TRBV4-2
abundance: .
j_gene: TRBJ2-2
CDR3aa: CASSLEGLAGVTGGELFF
CDR3nt: TGTGCCAGCAGCCTCGAGGGACTAGCGGGAGTAACCGGCGGGGAGCTGTTTTTT

d_gene: .
v_gene: TRBV5-1
abundance: .
j_gene: TRBJ2-5
CDR3aa: CASSFTGQETQYF
CDR3nt: TGCGCCAGCAGCTTTACAGGACAAGAGACCCAGTACTTC

d_gene: TRBD1
v_gene: TRBV3-1/TRBV3-2
abundance: .
j_gene: TRBJ1-2
CDR3aa: CASSQGQGHYGYTF
CDR3nt: TGTGCCAGCAGCCAAGGACAGGGGCACTATGGCTACACCTTC

d_gene: .
v_gene: TRBV11-2
abundance: .
j_gene: TRBJ2-7
CDR3aa: CASSLRGGPRSYEQYF
CDR3nt: TGTGCCAGCAGCTTAAGAGGAGGACCGCGGAGCTACGAGCAGTACTTC

d_gene: TRBD1
v_gene: TRBV19
abundance: .
j_gene: TRBJ2-2
CDR3aa: CASSKRGYGGQKNTGELFF
CDR3nt: TGTGCCAGTAGTAAGAGGGGCTATGGGGGACAGAAGAACACCGGGGAGCTGTTTTTT

d_gene: .
v_gene: TRBV9
abundance: .
j_gene: TRBJ2-7
CDR3aa: CASSVGRELDYEQYF
CDR3nt: TGTGCCAGCAGCGTAGGTCGGGAGTTGGACTACGAGCAGTACTTC

d_gene: .
v_gene: TRBV7-9
abundance: .
j_gene: TRBJ1-1
CDR3aa: CASSFRAGDTEAFF
CDR3nt: TGTGCCAGCAGCTTTAGGGCAGGGGACACTGAAGCTTTCTTT

d_gene: .
v_gene: TRBV2
abundance: .
j_gene: TRBJ1-3
CDR3aa: CATHLGSGNTIYF
CDR3nt: TGTGCCACTCACCTCGGCTCTGGAAACACCATATATTTT

d_gene: TRBD1
v_gene: TRBV9
abundance: .
j_gene: TRBJ1-3
CDR3aa: CASSASGTGTGNTIYF
CDR3nt: TGTGCCAGCAGCGCCTCCGGGACAGGGACGGGAAACACCATATATTTT

d_gene: .
v_gene: TRBV3-1/TRBV3-2
abundance: .
j_gene: TRBJ2-3
CDR3aa: CASSHGQINTDTQYF
CDR3nt: TGTGCCAGCAGCCATGGACAGATAAATACAGATACGCAGTATTTT

d_gene: TRBD2
v_gene: TRBV5-4
abundance: .
j_gene: TRBJ2-3
CDR3aa: CASSARAPGLAGADTQYF
CDR3nt: TGTGCCAGCAGCGCGCGGGCCCCGGGACTAGCGGGAGCAGATACGCAGTATTTT

d_gene: TRBD2
v_gene: TRBV2
abundance: .
j_gene: TRBJ2-1
CDR3aa: CASSGLAGSNNEQFF
CDR3nt: TGTGCCAGCAGTGGGCTAGCGGGAAGCAACAATGAGCAGTTCTTC

d_gene: .
v_gene: TRBV7-2
abundance: once
j_gene: TRBJ2-5
CDR3aa: CASSSPLGTQYF
CDR3nt: TGTGCCAGCAGCTCCCCCCTCGGGACCCAGTACTTC

d_gene: .
v_gene: TRBV5-1
abundance: .
j_gene: TRBJ2-7
CDR3aa: CASKQSPGLYEQYF
CDR3nt: TGCGCCAGCAAGCAGTCTCCTGGGCTCTACGAGCAGTACTTC

d_gene: .
v_gene: TRBV10-3
abundance: .
j_gene: TRBJ2-1
CDR3aa: CAISVGSYNEQFF
CDR3nt: TGTGCCATCAGTGTGGGCAGCTACAATGAGCAGTTCTTC